This TCR beta chain was identified during a study of control samples from healthy donors and cancer patients (TCRdb year 2020). To prepare the library, the immunoSEQ multiplex PCR assay was applied. TCRdb re-hosts the immuneACCESS table, in-frame sequences only. Its copies lack some clones; in the studies checked, an unresolved V gene accounts for under half of them, and the cause for the rest is not known. The sample table shows tens of thousands of clones, and roughly 80% are seen once. The ten largest clones add up to 15% to 20% of the sample. The CDR3 starts with the cysteine, ends with the phenylalanine, and has 17 residues. Kept here is only the CDR3 DNA, which spans 51 bases and is read in frame from base 1. The germline V gene provides CDR1 MGHRA and CDR2 YSYEKL. The germline V and J ends show losses of 3 bases and 0 bases respectively, and no gene match explains 5 bases of the junction. In the case of this clone: The clone's antigen remains unknown. No base-level quality is on record; no much larger clone is a single base apart.

The sample comprised blood. The receptor chain draws on TRBV4-1 and TRBJ2-6, with 7 bases in between that match TRBD2. This clonotype originated in a man younger than 45 in good health. In nucleotide form, the sequence is TGCGCCAGCAGCCATAGGCTAGCGGACTCTGGGGCCAACGTCCTGACTTTC. Its protein is CASSHRLADSGANVLTF.